The 21 T cell receptor beta chains listed next were all sequenced from one sample in a study of CD8+ T cells in alopecia areata. RNA extraction was followed by reverse transcription into cDNA, which acted as the sequencing template. Profiled with immunoSEQ multiplex PCR; TCRdb holds only in-frame clones, not every one. The data show under 150,000 clones, under 65% seen once. Documented treatment: oral pan-JAK inhibitor, 5-10 mg twice daily. Sample: CD4+ T cells sorted from blood, taken at week 4, from a patient treated with tofacitinib. The receptors stem from a human donor with alopecia areata.

In this sample, this clone turned up once. The chain links TRBV5-4 to TRBJ2-3, with 11 bases that match TRBD2. CDR1 SGHNT and CDR2 YYREEE come from the germline V gene (reference sequence). This CDR3 has 17 amino acids. After removal of 3 bases from V and 5 bases from J, the junction contained 11 bases not matched to a gene. The CDR3 loop is CASSYGTSGGGEDTQYF. CDR3 in DNA: TGTGCCAGCAGCTACGGGACTAGCGGAGGGGGGGAAGATACGCAGTATTTT.

The chain employs TRBV2 and TRBJ1-2, with 10 bases identical to TRBD1. In germline, CDR1 is SNHLY, CDR2 FYNNEI. This CDR3 is built from 13 residues. V shed 7 bases and J 6 bases; nucleotides not matched to a gene: 5. The CDR3: CASIPGQGNGYTF. CDR3 nucleotides: TGTGCCAGCATTCCGGGACAGGGGAATGGCTACACCTTC. Combining the CDR3 with reference TRBV2 and TRBJ1-2 gives the whole variable domain EPEVTQTPSHQVTQMGQEVILRCVPISNHLYFYWYRQILGQKVEFLVSFYNNEISEKSEIFDDQFSVERPDGSNFTLKIRSTKLEDSAMYFCASIPGQGNGYTFGSGTRLTVV.

This clone has more than one count but fewer than ten. V usage is TRBV2 and J usage is TRBJ2-2; the match to TRBD2 covers 10 bases. This CDR3 has 15 amino acids. V lost 7 bases and J lost 4; bases outside the gene matches: 6. Germline V CDR1 and CDR2: SNHLY, FYNNEI. CDR3 nucleotides: TGTGCCAGCAAAACTAGCGGGACGGGCACCGGGGAGCTGTTTTTT. Translation gives CASKTSGTGTGELFF.

The chain couples TRBV29-1 to TRBJ1-2; 7 bases agree with TRBD1. J lost 4 bases, V lost 3 bases, and 8 bases had no gene match. The CDR3 covers 14 residues. Germline loops: CDR1 SQVTM, CDR2 ANQGSEA. In nucleotides, the CDR3 is TGCAGCGTTGAGGACAGGAATTATGCCTATGGCTACACCTTC. This sequence encodes CSVEDRNYAYGYTF.

V and J are TRBV29-1 and TRBJ1-1; D unresolved. Germline lookup yields CDR1 SQVTM and CDR2 ANQGSEA. The CDR3 sequence is 14 residues long. Between the trimmed V and J ends, which lost 6 bases and 3 bases, there was a span of 17 bases. The CDR3 DNA is TGCAGCGTGGAGCCAGGACGTTTGGACACTGAAGCTTTCTTT. It yields the protein CSVEPGRLDTEAFF.

CDR3 nucleotide sequence: TGTGCCACCAGCAAGGGAATCAGCACAGATACGCAGTATTTT. This sequence encodes CATSKGISTDTQYF. V is TRBV15 and J is TRBJ2-3; D not certain. Germline V CDR1 and CDR2: LNHNV, YYDKDF (reference sequence). The CDR3 spans 14 residues. Trimming shortened V by 4 bases and J by 0 bases, and 8 bases separated the two germline ends.

V gene TRBV27 combines with J gene TRBJ1-6, with D unclear. The germline V gene encodes CDR1 MNHEY and CDR2 SMNVEV (reference sequence). The V end was cut by 7 bases, the J end by 7 bases, with 5 bases between. The CDR3 runs 11 residues. The CDR3 here is CASTLNSPLHF. The DNA for the CDR3 is TGTGCCAGCACCTTAAATTCACCCCTCCACTTT.

The table lists this clone with a count of one. The chain employs TRBV2 and TRBJ2-1; D call uncertain. V was trimmed by 6 bases and J by 3 bases, leaving 12 bases between them. The CDR3 consists of 14 residues. From germline, CDR1 is SNHLY and CDR2 FYNNEI. CDR3 DNA sequence: TGTGCCAGCAGCGGCTCGAGGAGCTACAATGAGCAGTTCTTC. It yields the protein CASSGSRSYNEQFF. Supplemented by reference TRBV2 and TRBJ2-1, the full variable domain reads EPEVTQTPSHQVTQMGQEVILRCVPISNHLYFYWYRQILGQKVEFLVSFYNNEISEKSEIFDDQFSVERPDGSNFTLKIRSTKLEDSAMYFCASSGSRSYNEQFFGPGTRLTVL.

The rearrangement links TRBV9 to TRBJ1-2; 7 bases align to TRBD1. This CDR3 spans 14 amino acids. From germline, CDR1 is SGDLS and CDR2 YYNGEE. With 4 bases clipped from V and 2 bases from J, the junction kept 5 bases outside the gene matches. CDR3 nucleotide sequence: TGTGCCAGCAGCACGACAGGGAGAAACTATGGCTACACCTTC. Translating gives CASSTTGRNYGYTF.

This clone was seen only a few times. The chain recombines TRBV23-1 with TRBJ2-2; no firm D call. TRBV23-1 is known as an ORF, though its function is uncertain. The CDR3 spans 12 residues. V shed 3 bases and J shed 6 bases, with 5 bases lying between them. Here the CDR3 reads CASSQESGELFF. The CDR3 DNA is TGCGCCAGCAGTCAGGAATCCGGGGAGCTGTTTTTT.

Concerning this clone itself: Other DNA sequences in the same sample also yield this CDR3. J is TRBJ2-3 and V is TRBV29-1; no clear D. V lost 4 bases to trimming and J lost 0 bases, with 2 bases between them. The CDR3 loop spans 11 amino acids. Per the germline V gene, CDR1 is SQVTM and CDR2 is ANQGSEA. CDR3 DNA: TGCAGCGTTGGTAGCACAGATACGCAGTATTTT. Translated: CSVGSTDTQYF.

With respect to this clone: One end of the junction varies from germline; a read error may be responsible. This sequence joins TRBV6-6 and TRBJ2-5; D uncertain. The CDR3 length is 11 residues. Germline lookup yields CDR1 MNHNY and CDR2 SVGAGI (reference sequence). The CDR3, as DNA: TGTGCCAGCGGCCTCCAAGAGACCCGGTACTTC. Translated, it gives CASGLQETRYF.

V usage is TRBV30 and J usage is TRBJ1-1; no definite D call. V lost 0 bases, J lost 6 bases, and 5 bases lay in between. This CDR3 comprises 11 residues. Germline CDR1 reads GTSNPN; CDR2 reads SVGIG (reference sequence). In DNA, the CDR3 is TGTGCCTGGAGTGTACACTCTGAAGCTTTCTTT. It encodes CAWSVHSEAFF.

This sequence joins TRBV9 and TRBJ2-2; D is unresolved. Germline CDR1 SGDLS, CDR2 YYNGEE. V lost 1 base, J lost 5 bases, and 9 bases lay in between. This CDR3 has 14 residues. The CDR3 loop is CASSVQVETGELFF. In nucleotides, the CDR3 is TGTGCCAGCAGCGTACAGGTTGAAACCGGGGAGCTGTTTTTT.

The CDR3 sequence: CASSGATGGLETQYF. CDR3 DNA: TGTGCCAGTAGTGGGGCGACGGGGGGTCTGGAGACCCAGTACTTC. The V call is TRBV19, the J call TRBJ2-5; the match to TRBD2 covers 7 bases. The CDR3 is 15 residues long. Trimming removed 5 bases from V and 5 bases from J; junction bases left unmatched: 11. CDR1 is LNHDA, CDR2 SQIVND, per germline (reference sequence).

The rearrangement joins TRBV27 to TRBJ1-5, with 7 bases that match TRBD1. V was clipped by 2 bases and J by 7 bases; unmatched bases: 5. Germline V lookup: CDR1 MNHEY, CDR2 SMNVEV (reference sequence). This CDR3 spans 14 amino acids. The CDR3 nucleotides are TGTGCCAGCAGTTTAAGGGGGCGCGGCCAGCCCCAGCATTTT. This gives the protein CASSLRGRGQPQHF.

The chain uses TRBV5-6 and TRBJ2-3; 8 bases line up with TRBD1. V shed 4 bases, J shed 2 bases, and the junction held 9 bases outside the gene matches. There are 16 residues in the CDR3. The V gene's germline CDR1 is SGHDT and CDR2 YYEEEE. DNA for the CDR3: TGTGCCAGCAGCCCACTCCGGGACAGGTCCACAGATACGCAGTATTTT. This gives the protein CASSPLRDRSTDTQYF. Looking up the rest from reference TRBV5-6 and TRBJ2-3 gives the full variable domain: DAGVTQSPTHLIKTRGQQVTLRCSPKSGHDTVSWYQQALGQGPQFIFQYYEEEERQRGNFPDRFSGHQFPNYSSELNVNALLLGDSALYLCASSPLRDRSTDTQYFGPGTRLTVL.

The V and J genes are TRBV27 and TRBJ2-7; 7 nucleotides line up with TRBD1. The germline gives CDR1 MNHEY, CDR2 SMNVEV (reference sequence). The length of the CDR3 is 13 residues. Trimming at V came to 3 bases and at J to 4 bases, leaving 3 bases not matched to a gene. The CDR3 spells CASSLVQGYEQYF. The CDR3 nucleotides read TGTGCCAGCAGTTTGGTACAGGGGTACGAGCAGTACTTC.

The rearrangement links TRBV29-1 to TRBJ2-2; TRBD2 matches at 10 bases. The germline V gene encodes CDR1 SQVTM and CDR2 ANQGSEA. After removal of 2 bases from V and 5 bases from J, the junction contained 8 bases not matched to a gene. This CDR3 has 16 amino acids. The CDR3 loop reads CSVESSGSGGTGELFF. The CDR3 region has the DNA TGCAGCGTTGAATCCTCGGGTAGCGGGGGGACCGGGGAGCTGTTTTTT.

The rearrangement joins TRBV18 to TRBJ2-7; no firm D call. V lost 2 bases, J lost 5 bases, and 10 bases lay in between. Looked up from germline, CDR1 is KGHSH and CDR2 is LQKENI. This CDR3 comprises 13 residues. The CDR3 bases are TGTGCCAGCTCACCAGGGATCGTGGACGAGCAGTACTTC. It codes for CASSPGIVDEQYF.

The chain combines TRBV2 with TRBJ2-7; TRBD2 matches 7 bases. The CDR3 totals 15 residues. J gave up 2 bases and V 4 bases, and 8 bases lay outside the gene matches. The germline CDR1 and CDR2 sequences are SNHLY and FYNNEI. CDR3 residues: CASSAERGYTYEQYF. CDR3 sequence (DNA): TGTGCCAGCAGTGCGGAGCGGGGATATACCTACGAGCAGTACTTC.